The rows below give T cell receptor beta chains drawn from one sample of a study of shared clonotypes between healthy human individuals. The data were produced by immunoSEQ multiplex PCR, yet TCRdb's version contains in-frame clones alone and is incomplete. This table holds more than 400,000 clones, over 75% found once. Sequencing input: PBMCs. Source of these receptors: a woman in her forties in good health. Some clones in this sample may be carry-over from other donors' samples. The CDR3 runs from the conserved cysteine through the conserved F or W. The order of the fields is D gene, clone size, J gene, V gene, CDR3 DNA, CDR3 protein. D genes are given only for firm matches. Part of the rows lack a size; the others show once, few, many or a class for expanded clones.

TRBD2,NA,TRBJ2-3,TRBV27,TGTGCCAGCAGTTCGTCACCGGGACTAGGGGAGTATTTT,CASSSSPGLGEYF
TRBD1,NA,TRBJ1-5,TRBV5-6,TGTGCCAGCAGCTCTTACGACAGGGACAATCAGCCCCAGCATTTT,CASSSYDRDNQPQHF
NA,NA,TRBJ1-2,TRBV7-9,TGTGCCAGCAGCCCTAGGGTGGGCATTAACTATGGCTACACCTTC,CASSPRVGINYGYTF
TRBD1,few,TRBJ1-5,TRBV28,TGTGCCAGCACCTACAGGGGACAGCCCCAGCATTTT,CASTYRGQPQHF
TRBD1,NA,TRBJ2-3,TRBV4-1,TGCGCCAGCAGCCTAAGGGGGCAGGGGGCAGATACGCAGTATTTT,CASSLRGQGADTQYF
TRBD2,once,TRBJ2-1,TRBV19,TGTGCCAGTAGCTATGGGGGCGGGAGGGGCAATGAGCAGTTCTTC,CASSYGGGRGNEQFF
TRBD1,NA,TRBJ2-5,TRBV7-2,TGTGCCAGCAGGGAGAACAGGGGGCGCCAGGAGACCCAGTACTTC,CASRENRGRQETQYF
TRBD2,NA,TRBJ2-7,TRBV6-1,TGTGCCAGCAGAACGCTAGCGGGAGGGCGAAGCGAGCAGTACTTC,CASRTLAGGRSEQYF
NA,many,TRBJ1-1,TRBV15,TGTGCCACCAGCAGAGTAGGGGCTAGGAACACTGAAGCTTTCTTT,CATSRVGARNTEAFF
TRBD1,NA,TRBJ2-7,TRBV15,TGTGCCACCAGCAGAGATACGACAGGGGGCCGGTACGAGCAGTACTTC,CATSRDTTGGRYEQYF